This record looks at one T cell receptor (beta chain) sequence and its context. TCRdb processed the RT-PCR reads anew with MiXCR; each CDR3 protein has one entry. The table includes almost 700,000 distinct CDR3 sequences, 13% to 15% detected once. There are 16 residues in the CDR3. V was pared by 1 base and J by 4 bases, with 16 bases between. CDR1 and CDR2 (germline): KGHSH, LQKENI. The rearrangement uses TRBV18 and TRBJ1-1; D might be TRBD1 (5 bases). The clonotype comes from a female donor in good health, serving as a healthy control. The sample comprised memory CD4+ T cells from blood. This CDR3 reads CASSPRFGGRGTEAFF. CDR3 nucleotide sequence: TGTGCCAGCTCACCACGTTTCGGGGGTAGAGGCACTGAAGCTTTCTTT. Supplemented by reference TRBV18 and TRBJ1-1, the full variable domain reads NAGVMQNPRHLVRRRGQEARLRCSPMKGHSHVYWYRQLPEEGLKFMVYLQKENIIDESGMPKERFSAEFPKEGPSILRIQQVVRGDSAAYFCASSPRFGGRGTEAFFGQGTRLTVV.